This T cell receptor beta chain stems from a study of regulatory T cells in long-lasting Graves disease. Broader study findings: It is possible that accuracy was reduced by the small size of the sample.

Noted time point: persistent/refractory GD, antithyroid drugs over 5 years with positive TRAb. Preparation of the TCR library used RNA extracted from PBMCs. Library construction for TCR beta used iRepertoire HTBI primers and Arm-PCR of CDR3 regions. TCRdb itself ran the multiplex PCR reads through MiXCR, one entry per CDR3 protein. Among 600,000 to 800,000 distinct CDR3 sequences listed, about 32% were seen once. Germline CDR1 is SQVTM and CDR2 is ANQGSEA. CDR3 length: 13 residues. Trimming removed 4 bases from V and 0 bases from J, with 10 bases in between. This clonotype turned up a few times. The antigen is undetermined.

Material: peripheral blood mononuclear cells (PBMCs), obtained when the disease was refractory, from a patient treated with antithyroid drugs. The chain couples TRBV29-1 to TRBJ2-7; D possibly uses TRBD1 or TRBD2 (6 bases each). The receptor was isolated from a female donor with Graves disease. The CDR3 nucleotides are TGCAGCGTTGTCTCGGGGGCCTCCTACGAGCAGTACTTC. This translates into CSVVSGASYEQYF.